The next 7 T cell receptor beta chains were all read from a single sample in a study of cytomegalovirus exposure and HLA in healthy donors. PCR amplification relied on 60 Vbeta primers (plus 13 Jbeta primers). Repertoires were generated with immunoSEQ multiplex PCR, while TCRdb's copy carries only in-frame clones and drops some. The sample has fewer than 150,000 clones, approximately 80% seen once. The specimen sequenced was PBMCs. These receptors were collected from a woman aged 50 to 60 in good health and CMV-seronegative.

This chain connects TRBV5-1 to TRBJ2-7, with D possibly being TRBD1 (6 bases). The V end lost 1 base, the J end lost 5 bases, and 16 bases lay between the germline ends. This CDR3 contains 15 residues. The germline V gene has CDR1 SGHRS and CDR2 YFSETQ. The CDR3 nucleotides are TGCGCCAGCAGCTTGAGGGACACCAAAGGGGACGAGCAGTACTTC. Protein: CASSLRDTKGDEQYF.

V usage is TRBV2 and J usage is TRBJ1-1; 10 bases are shared with TRBD1. CDR3 length: 14 residues. The germline gives CDR1 SNHLY, CDR2 FYNNEI. V gave up 7 bases and J gave up 5 bases; unmatched junction bases: 7. The CDR3 coding sequence is TGTGCCAGCAACGCCTGGACAGGGGGTACTGAAGCTTTCTTT. Translating it yields CASNAWTGGTEAFF. The full variable domain, completed using reference TRBV2 and TRBJ1-1, is EPEVTQTPSHQVTQMGQEVILRCVPISNHLYFYWYRQILGQKVEFLVSFYNNEISEKSEIFDDQFSVERPDGSNFTLKIRSTKLEDSAMYFCASNAWTGGTEAFFGQGTRLTVV.

In this sample, this clone turned up once. This chain joins TRBV28 and TRBJ1-2, with D perhaps TRBD1 (5 bases). V lost 4 bases, J lost 8 bases, and 14 bases lay in between. The CDR3 runs to 13 residues. Germline V gene data show CDR1 as MDHEN and CDR2 as SYDVKM. This CDR3 reads CASSSRAGVGYTF. DNA for the CDR3: TGTGCCAGCAGTTCAAGGGCGGGGGTCGGCTACACCTTC.

This rearrangement joins TRBV6-1 to TRBJ1-6; 7 nucleotides line up with TRBD1. Germline values: CDR1 MNHNS, CDR2 SASEGT. The length of the CDR3 is 14 residues. J was trimmed by 6 bases and V by 5 bases; bases with no gene match: 4. CDR3 coding DNA: TGTGCCAGCAGTCCAGGGGGAGGTAATTCACCCCTCCACTTT. This sequence encodes CASSPGGGNSPLHF.

V gene TRBV29-1 combines with J gene TRBJ2-5; D is ambiguous. V shed 1 base and J shed 3 bases, with 12 bases lying between them. Germline-derived CDR1 and CDR2 are SQVTM and ANQGSEA. The CDR3 is 14 amino acids. CDR3 sequence (DNA): TGCAGCGTTGAAGTGGGTGGCAGGAAAGAGACCCAGTACTTC. Translation: CSVEVGGRKETQYF.

This clone appeared a few times. The chain joins TRBV25-1 to TRBJ1-6; unclear D gene. The germline V gene encodes CDR1 MGHDK and CDR2 SYGVNS. There are 14 residues in the CDR3. The V end was cut by 6 bases, the J end by 7 bases, with 13 bases between. The CDR3 loop reads CASRSTQVNSPLHF. In DNA, the CDR3 is TGTGCCAGCAGGAGCACGCAGGTCAATTCACCCCTCCACTTT.

This chain joins TRBV6-1 and TRBJ2-3, with 7 bases aligning to TRBD1. The germline CDR1 and CDR2 sequences are MNHNS and SASEGT. CDR3 length: 13 residues. V gave up 6 bases and J gave up 2 bases; unmatched junction bases: 2. DNA for the CDR3: TGTGCCAGCAGGGGGACAGCCACAGATACGCAGTATTTT. Encoded protein: CASRGTATDTQYF.